In its sample, the clone carrying this TCR beta chain was seen once. This entry comes from a study of siplizumab effects on memory and regulatory T cells. Germline V CDR1 and CDR2: SGHRS, YFSETQ. With 1 base removed from V and 5 bases from J, the gap between germline ends came to 9 bases. The CDR3 has 14 residues. Profiling relied on immunoSEQ multiplex PCR, and the TCRdb table lists in-frame clones only, not all of them. Seen here are about 26,000 clones, about 79% observed once, and the top ten hold approximately 24%. The specimen sequenced was memory CD4+ T cells sorted from blood. The chain has TRBV5-1 and TRBJ2-2; D gene ambiguous. This TCR derives from a human donor in good health. CDR3 region: CASSLSIGTGELFF. CDR3 nucleotide sequence: TGCGCCAGCAGCTTGAGTATAGGAACCGGGGAGCTGTTTTTT.